This T cell receptor beta chain was recovered during a study of human T cells and chemical hapten exposure. Study-wide background: Weekly administration of diphenylcyclopropenone to the scalp of patients continued throughout the roughly 22-week study. Upper-back patch tests with 0.01% DPC were read at 6 days.

Regarding time point: patch test 1, 2 weeks after DPC sensitization. Treatment here: therapeutic diphenylcyclopropenone sensitization with weekly scalp DPC. During construction of the library, unique molecular identifiers were attached to individual cDNA molecules for quantitative, reproducible TCR counting. Study processing details: Individual samples carried between 23,224 and 690,600 TCRs, with 95,638 as the median. In TCRdb, the RACE reads were re-called with MiXCR into one record per CDR3 protein. It is TCRdb's table, rather than the study itself, that gives the V and J calls and clone size. Among 65,000 to 85,000 distinct CDR3 sequences, roughly 10% were seen once, and the ten largest hold 3.5%. Germline loops: CDR1 LGHDT, CDR2 YNNKEL (reference sequence). The CDR3 runs to 16 residues. This clonotype has a single count. The junction departs from the called germline gene at one end, perhaps through a read error.

This sequence was found in a woman aged 60-70 years with alopecia areata. Some clones in this sample may be carry-over from other donors' samples. This chain uses TRBV3-1 with TRBJ2-5, with D maybe TRBD2 (6 bases). The sequencing here drew on whole blood, taken in connection with sensitization to the hapten diphenylcyclopropenone (DPC). In nucleotides, the CDR3 is TGTGCCAGCAGCCAATCCGGGACTTTGTACCAAGAGGCCCAGCACTTC. This translates into CASSQSGTLYQEAQHF.